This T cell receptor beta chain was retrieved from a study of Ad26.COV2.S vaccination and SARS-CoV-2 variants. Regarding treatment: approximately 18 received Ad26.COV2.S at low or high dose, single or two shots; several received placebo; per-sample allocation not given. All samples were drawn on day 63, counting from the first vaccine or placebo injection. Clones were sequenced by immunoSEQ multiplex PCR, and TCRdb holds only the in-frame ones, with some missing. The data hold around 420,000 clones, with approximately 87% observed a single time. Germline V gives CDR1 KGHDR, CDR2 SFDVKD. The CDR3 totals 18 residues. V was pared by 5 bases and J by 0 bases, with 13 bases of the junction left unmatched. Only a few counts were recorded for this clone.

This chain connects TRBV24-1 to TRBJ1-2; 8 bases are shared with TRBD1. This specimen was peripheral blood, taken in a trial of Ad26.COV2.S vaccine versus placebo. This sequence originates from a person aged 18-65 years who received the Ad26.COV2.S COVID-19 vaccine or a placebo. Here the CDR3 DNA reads TGTGCCACCAGTGGGACCCGGGACAGGTGGAAGACTAACTATGGCTACACCTTC. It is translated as CATSGTRDRWKTNYGYTF.